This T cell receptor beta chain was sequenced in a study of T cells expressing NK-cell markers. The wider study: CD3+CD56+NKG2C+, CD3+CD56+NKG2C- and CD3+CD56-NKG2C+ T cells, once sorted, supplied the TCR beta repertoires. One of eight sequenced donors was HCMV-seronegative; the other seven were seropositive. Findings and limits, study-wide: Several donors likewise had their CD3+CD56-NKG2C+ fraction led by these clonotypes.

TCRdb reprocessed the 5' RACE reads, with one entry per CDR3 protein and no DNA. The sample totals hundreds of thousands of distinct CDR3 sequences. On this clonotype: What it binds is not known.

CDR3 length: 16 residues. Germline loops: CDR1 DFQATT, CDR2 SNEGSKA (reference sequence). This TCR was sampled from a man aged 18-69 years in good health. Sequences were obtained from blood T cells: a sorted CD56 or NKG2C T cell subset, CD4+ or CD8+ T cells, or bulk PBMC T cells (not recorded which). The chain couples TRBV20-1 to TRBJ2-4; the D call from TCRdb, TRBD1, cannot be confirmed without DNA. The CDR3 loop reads CSARRWTGRLGNIQYF.